This TCR beta chain derives from a study of blood T cell repertoires in COVID-19. TCRdb keeps only in-frame clones here, not all; method: immunoSEQ multiplex PCR. The data contain 250,000 to 300,000 clones, around 90% of them singletons. CDR1 is SGHKS, CDR2 YYEKEE, per germline (reference sequence). The V gene end was trimmed by 4 bases and the J gene end by 3 bases; junction bases not matched to a gene: 4. The CDR3 contains 15 residues. The receptor was derived from a woman aged 70-85 years with COVID-19, enrolled during active disease. This sequence joins TRBV5-5 and TRBJ2-7; TRBD2 aligns across 13 bases. Sample: peripheral blood. The CDR3 DNA reads as TGTGCCAGCAGCATAACTAGCGGGAGGGTCTACGAGCAGTACTTC. Protein sequence: CASSITSGRVYEQYF.